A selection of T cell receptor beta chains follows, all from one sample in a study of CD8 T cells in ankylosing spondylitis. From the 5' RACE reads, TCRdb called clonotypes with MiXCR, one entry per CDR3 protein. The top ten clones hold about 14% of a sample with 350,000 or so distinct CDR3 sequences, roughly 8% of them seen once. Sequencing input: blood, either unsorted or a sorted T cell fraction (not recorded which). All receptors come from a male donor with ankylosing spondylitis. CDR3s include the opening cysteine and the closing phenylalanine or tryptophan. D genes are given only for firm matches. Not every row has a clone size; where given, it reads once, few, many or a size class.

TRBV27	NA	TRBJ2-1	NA	TGTGCCAGCTATTATTCGCCCAATGAGCAGTTCTTC	CASYYSPNEQFF
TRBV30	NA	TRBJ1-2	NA	TGTGCCTGGAGTGTACTGGGGGTGGCTGGCGGCTACACCTTC	CAWSVLGVAGGYTF
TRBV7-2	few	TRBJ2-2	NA	TGTGCCAGCAGCTTAGTTCCCAGGGGCACCGGGGAGCTGTTTTTT	CASSLVPRGTGELFF
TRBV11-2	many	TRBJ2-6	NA	TGTGCCAGCAGCTTAGGACCGGTACAGGTCCTCTCTGGGGCCAACGTCCTGACTTTC	CASSLGPVQVLSGANVLTF
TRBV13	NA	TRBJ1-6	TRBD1	TGTGCCAGCAGCTTAGATGGACAGGGCAACTCACCCCTCCACTTT	CASSLDGQGNSPLHF
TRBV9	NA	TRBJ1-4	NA	TGTGCCAGCAGCGCCTCCTTCTCTAATGAAAAACTGTTTTTT	CASSASFSNEKLFF
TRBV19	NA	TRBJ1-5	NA	TGTGCCAGTAGTATAACGGGTATCATGGCCCAGCATTTT	CASSITGIMAQHF
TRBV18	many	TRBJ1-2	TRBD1	TGTGCCAGCTCACCATCCGGGACAGGGACATATGGCTACACCTTC	CASSPSGTGTYGYTF
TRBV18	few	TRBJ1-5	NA	TGTGCCAGCTCACCGGAACAGAGCAATCAGCCCCAGCATTTT	CASSPEQSNQPQHF
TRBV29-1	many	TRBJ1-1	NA	TGCAGCGTTGAGGTGTCGAACACTGAAGCTTTCTTT	CSVEVSNTEAFF
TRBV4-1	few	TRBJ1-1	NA	TGCGCCAGCAGCCAGGGTGTCGGGGGCACTGAAGCTTTCTTT	CASSQGVGGTEAFF
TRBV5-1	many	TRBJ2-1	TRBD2	TGCGCCAGCAGCTTGGGACTAGCGGGAGACCCCTCCTACAATGAGCAGTTCTTC	CASSLGLAGDPSYNEQFF